This paragraph reports one T cell receptor (beta chain). Its recognized antigen is unknown. Base qualities are not provided; no much larger clone lies one nucleotide away. The data originate from a study of shared clonotypes between healthy human individuals (TCRdb year 2020). Background for the entire study: Two women and a few men aged 18 to 49 years were included in the cohort. For each donor, CD4 naive and CD4 memory were each given three plates, CD8 naive was given two plates, and CD8 memory was given one plate. To estimate repertoire size and how much clonotype sharing occurs between individuals, the study deeply sequenced the blood TCR repertoires of five or six healthy adults. To increase sequencing depth and limit assay-specific biases, different laboratories used diverse techniques to prepare libraries and sequence TCR repertoires. Leukapheresis yielded between about 0.85 and 10 billion PBMCs per donor.

The research as a whole found: Rarefaction of sorted-subset datasets indicated incomplete sequencing despite the large sequencing depth. About 5% of naive CD4, around 4% of naive CD8, roughly 2.4% of memory CD4, and around 0.42% of memory CD8 clonotypes were shared across a few donors. Sampling was restricted to blood, and TCR repertoires in tissue are likely to differ from TCR repertoires in blood. Compared with non-shared clonotypes, the clonotypes found in all four sorted-subset donors had higher generation probabilities. Pairwise subsampling indicated that sequencing depth was expected to affect the degree of clonotype sharing among donors. Because the study included a small number of donors, the genetic and exposure-history diversity represented was limited. Larger estimated clonotype richness was generally found for naive subsets than for memory subsets.

TCR CDR3 regions were amplified from genomic DNA by multiplex PCR using the deep immunoSEQ assay. Genomic DNA extracted from each cell subset was distributed evenly over all wells of several immunoSEQ 96-well plates, and each plate served as one replicate. For sorted subsets, each replicate PCR was loaded with about 200 ng genomic DNA, equivalent to 25,000 to 35,000 T cell genomes. The purified libraries were quantified using a Qubit 3.0 fluorometer, sized with a Bioanalyzer 2100, and then quantified again using the KAPA Library Quantification kit. A separate single-read 150-cycle Illumina NextSeq 550 flow cell was used to sequence each immunoSEQ 96-well plate. Processing in the source paper ran as follows. Because only junctional sequences without quality scores were contained in the immunoSEQ output, filtering matching that applied to full-length reads could not be performed. To assign V/J genes and CDR3, sequences were annotated using PyIR, a Python wrapper for IgBLAST v1.9, with IMGT germline references. Reads with weak V/J assignments (E-value above 1e-6), missing CDR3, stop codons, out-of-frame junctions, or ambiguous translated residues were removed. A V3J clonotype was defined by an identical inferred V gene, J gene, and CDR3 amino acid sequence. To compute the percentage overlap between repertoires, the number of shared unique clonotypes was divided by the size of the smaller repertoire. Three approaches were used to assess repertoire richness: RTK rarefaction, the Chao1 estimator, and Recon v2.1 estimates of unobserved clonotypes. OLGA was used to compute generation probabilities for all TCRbeta clonotypes that the gDNA method yielded from several donors. As stored in TCRdb, this immuneACCESS dataset retains in-frame rearrangements with V and J assigned. A fraction of the clones does not appear; measured against another copy, unresolved V genes explain less than half of the discrepancy, and the remainder lacks a known reason. V, J and clone size are taken as reported in that table, and D and trimming were inferred from the DNA itself. For this sample the table gives over a million clones, of which about 98.5% were detected only once. The ten largest clones take up 0.36% of the sample.

Measured from the cysteine to the phenylalanine, the CDR3 is 14 residues long. The kept DNA is CDR3 alone, 42 bases in frame from the first base. The CDR1 and CDR2 encoded by the germline V gene are SGHAT and FQNNGV. From V the trimming removes 5 bases and from J it removes 7 bases, while the gene matches leave 4 bases of the junction unaccounted for. The donors were healthy, HIV-negative adults with no recently reported acute infections or vaccinations. Only Caucasian adults living in Nashville, Tennessee, USA were represented among the donors. CD4+ T cells were enriched by magnetic negative selection; naive cells were then positively selected on CD45RA, and the negative fraction formed the memory subset. Blood was obtained by leukapheresis, after which PBMCs were separated by Ficoll-Histopaque density gradient centrifugation and cryopreserved in liquid nitrogen vapor phase. Analytical flow cytometry was used to check the purity and quantity of every magnetically sorted T cell population. Genomic DNA was isolated from every sorted fraction and measured by UV absorbance on a Nanodrop 2000c.

The sequenced sample was naive CD4+ T cells sorted from blood. The cell subset or site label corresponds to: CD45RA+ positively selected. The receptor's source is a man younger than 40 in good health. This receptor chain uses TRBV11-2 and TRBJ2-1, with 11 junctional bases fitting TRBD2. The DNA sequence is given as TGTGCCAGCAGCCGACTAGCGGGGATTAATGAGCAGTTCTTC. This sequence encodes CASSRLAGINEQFF.